This is a list of T cell receptor beta chains from one sample in a study of CD8 T cells in Susac syndrome. TCRdb processed the immunoSEQ multiplex PCR reads anew with MiXCR; each CDR3 protein has one entry. The sample lists tens of thousands of distinct CDR3 sequences, 91% occurring once. Sequencing used CD8+ T cells from PBMCs. These receptors were collected from a human donor with multiple sclerosis. Each CDR3 is given with its conserved first and last residue. The order of the fields is J gene, clone size, D gene, V gene, CDR3 protein, CDR3 DNA. A D gene is named only where the DNA matches it firmly. Clone size is not always given. Where it is, it says once, few, many or a class for expanded clones.

>TRBJ2-6|-|-|TRBV13
CASRMAGPGANVLTF
TGTGCCAGCAGGATGGCAGGGCCCGGGGCCAACGTCCTGACTTTC
>TRBJ1-1|-|-|TRBV5-6
CASSDGYEAFF
TGTGCCAGCAGCGACGGGTATGAAGCTTTCTTT
>TRBJ2-5|-|TRBD2|TRBV3-1
CASSQFSGSSQETQYF
TGTGCCAGCAGCCAATTCAGCGGGAGTTCGCAAGAGACCCAGTACTTC
>TRBJ1-2|once|TRBD1|TRBV10-3
CAINKGGAGYGYTF
TGTGCCATCAATAAAGGGGGCGCGGGCTATGGCTACACCTTC
>TRBJ2-1|-|TRBD2|TRBV7-2
CASSLTSGRNNEQFF
TGTGCCAGCAGCCTCACTAGCGGGAGAAACAATGAGCAGTTCTTC
>TRBJ1-5|-|-|TRBV28
CASSLLGIEGNQPQHF
TGTGCCAGCAGTTTATTAGGGATAGAGGGCAATCAGCCCCAGCATTTT
>TRBJ1-5|-|-|TRBV5-6
CASSLQATPNQPQHF
TGTGCCAGCAGCTTGCAGGCCACCCCTAATCAGCCCCAGCATTTT
>TRBJ2-1|-|-|TRBV20-1
CSARSLVEAAYNEQFF
TGCAGTGCTAGGTCTTTAGTGGAGGCAGCCTACAATGAGCAGTTCTTC
>TRBJ2-1|-|-|TRBV18
CASSPGGYNEQFF
TGTGCCAGCTCACCAGGAGGGTACAATGAGCAGTTCTTC
>TRBJ1-2|-|TRBD1|TRBV5-1
CASSLPGTGGHNYGYTF
TGCGCCAGCAGCTTGCCCGGGACAGGGGGGCACAACTATGGCTACACCTTC
>TRBJ2-7|-|TRBD2|TRBV13
CASSLALAGGLGEQYF
TGTGCCAGCAGCTTAGCACTAGCGGGAGGCCTCGGCGAGCAGTACTTC
>TRBJ1-2|-|TRBD1|TRBV27
CASSLQGDSSGYTF
TGTGCCAGCAGTTTACAAGGGGACAGTTCGGGCTACACCTTC
>TRBJ1-2|-|-|TRBV6-5
CASSSRNNYGYTF
TGTGCCAGCAGTAGCAGAAATAACTATGGCTACACCTTC
>TRBJ2-1|once|TRBD1|TRBV27
CASSSPGTGGYNEQFF
TGTGCCAGCAGTTCACCCGGGACAGGTGGTTACAATGAGCAGTTCTTC
>TRBJ2-1|-|TRBD1|TRBV2
CASSGTGPRYEQFF
TGTGCCAGCAGTGGGACAGGGCCGCGGTATGAGCAGTTCTTC
>TRBJ1-1|-|-|TRBV10-3
CAISEGDPEAFF
TGTGCCATCAGTGAAGGGGACCCTGAAGCTTTCTTT
>TRBJ1-1|-|TRBD1|TRBV6-1
CASRQILGQGDTEAFF
TGTGCCAGCAGACAAATCCTGGGACAGGGGGACACTGAAGCTTTCTTT
>TRBJ1-1|-|TRBD1|TRBV29-1
CSGTGLNTEAFF
TGCAGCGGGACAGGGTTGAACACTGAAGCTTTCTTT
>TRBJ2-2|-|-|TRBV5-1
CASSFLGAGELFF
TGCGCCAGCAGCTTTTTAGGGGCCGGGGAGCTGTTTTTT
>TRBJ1-2|once|-|TRBV5-3
CARSLRSPGRLNYGYTF
TGTGCCAGAAGCTTGCGCTCCCCGGGCAGACTGAACTATGGCTACACCTTC
>TRBJ2-7|-|-|TRBV10-3
CAISESGYYEQYF
TGTGCCATCAGTGAGTCGGGATACTACGAGCAGTACTTC
>TRBJ2-7|-|TRBD1|TRBV4-1
CASSLQGQGIDEQYF
TGCGCCAGCAGCTTGCAGGGACAGGGGATCGACGAGCAGTACTTC
>TRBJ2-7|-|-|TRBV5-6
CASSHITISYEQYF
TGTGCCAGCAGCCATATTACAATCTCCTACGAGCAGTACTTC
>TRBJ2-5|-|TRBD1|TRBV28
CASSTSDRLEETQYF
TGTGCCAGCAGTACCTCGGACAGGTTGGAAGAGACCCAGTACTTC
>TRBJ2-5|-|TRBD1|TRBV12-3/TRBV12-4
CASSVDRGQETQYF
TGTGCCAGCAGCGTAGACAGGGGCCAAGAGACCCAGTACTTC
>TRBJ2-1|few|-|TRBV4-3
CASSQDQSWDEQFF
TGCGCTAGCAGCCAAGATCAGTCGTGGGATGAGCAGTTCTTC
>TRBJ2-4|-|-|TRBV3-1
CASSPGRPGGIQYF
TGTGCCAGCAGCCCGGGACGCCCTGGGGGCATTCAGTACTTC
>TRBJ2-2|-|-|TRBV27
CASSLRQNLNTGELFF
TGTGCCAGCAGTTTAAGGCAGAATCTAAACACCGGGGAGCTGTTTTTT
>TRBJ2-7|-|TRBD1|TRBV11-2
CASSLDSTGEGYEQYF
TGTGCCAGCAGCTTAGACTCGACAGGGGAAGGGTACGAGCAGTACTTC
>TRBJ2-1|-|TRBD2|TRBV28
CASSPIAGAEDEQFF
TGTGCCAGCAGTCCGATAGCGGGAGCCGAGGATGAGCAGTTCTTC